Presented here are 8 T cell receptor beta chains from one specimen sequenced in a study of shared T cell receptors in the human thymus. Profiled with immunoSEQ multiplex PCR; TCRdb holds only in-frame clones, not every one. The sample yields approximately 660,000 clones, approximately 88% seen once. The sample was also reused in another study, on human thymus T cells.

What was sequenced was thymocytes. The receptors stem from a boy in the first two years of life with a congenital heart defect.

This clone was found once. CDR3 region: CASSHPYRGSTEAFF. CDR3 bases: TGTGCCAGCAGCCACCCTTACAGGGGAAGCACTGAAGCTTTCTTT. V usage is TRBV4-2 and J usage is TRBJ1-1, with 7 bases that match TRBD1. Losses at the gene ends were 3 bases for V and 4 bases for J; bases not matched to a gene: 8. The CDR3 is made up of 15 amino acids. Germline values: CDR1 LGHNA, CDR2 YNFKEQ.

This clone was observed a handful of times. V gene TRBV29-1 combines with J gene TRBJ1-3; the D is unclear. Germline values: CDR1 SQVTM, CDR2 ANQGSEA. The CDR3 loop spans 13 amino acids. Trimming removed 1 base from V and 3 bases from J, with 7 bases in between. CDR3 region: CSVEGRLGNTIYF. In DNA, the CDR3 is TGCAGCGTTGAAGGCAGGCTTGGAAACACCATATATTTT.

This chain joins TRBV15 and TRBJ2-5; weak D call: TRBD2 (6 bases). The germline CDR1 and CDR2 sequences are LNHNV and YYDKDF (reference sequence). This CDR3 is 15 amino acids long. V lost 0 bases and J 5 bases, leaving 13 bases between the germline ends. Here the CDR3 reads CATSRDESGRETQYF. DNA of the CDR3: TGTGCCACCAGCAGAGATGAGTCGGGGAGGGAGACCCAGTACTTC.

A few counts support this clone. V is TRBV5-1 and J is TRBJ1-5, with 10 bases that match TRBD1. V dropped 5 bases and J dropped 3; count of bases not matched to a gene: 5. The CDR3 has 15 amino acids. The germline gives CDR1 SGHRS, CDR2 YFSETQ. CDR3 sequence (DNA): TGCGCCAGCAGGCAGGGACAGGGGCACAATCAGCCCCAGCATTTT. Protein sequence: CASRQGQGHNQPQHF.

Only one count was recorded for this clone. The chain combines TRBV6-1 with TRBJ2-1, with 9 bases identical to TRBD2. CDR1 and CDR2 (germline): MNHNS, SASEGT. J gave up 10 bases and V 5 bases, and 9 bases lay outside the gene matches. CDR3 length: 14 residues. In nucleotides, the CDR3 is TGTGCCAGCAGTACAGGCGGGAGGGCCTGCGAGCAGTTCTTC. Translated, it gives CASSTGGRACEQFF.

J is TRBJ2-7 and V is TRBV15, with TRBD1 as a possible D gene (5 bases). The CDR3 sequence is 16 residues long. With 3 bases removed from V and 0 bases from J, the gap between germline ends came to 15 bases. The germline V gene has CDR1 LNHNV and CDR2 YYDKDF (reference sequence). The DNA of the CDR3 is TGTGCCACCAGCAGGCTAGGCAGACAGAGCTCCTACGAGCAGTACTTC. It codes for CATSRLGRQSSYEQYF.

The chain is built from TRBV30 and TRBJ2-7, with D possibly matching TRBD2 (6 bases). V lost 3 bases to trimming and J lost 4 bases, with 19 bases between them. Germline lookup yields CDR1 GTSNPN and CDR2 SVGIG (reference sequence). The CDR3 is 15 residues long. The CDR3 coding sequence is TGTGCCTGGAGGGCTCGGGACTCAGGATCTTACGAGCAGTACTTC. Its protein product is CAWRARDSGSYEQYF.

The chain has TRBV4-3 and TRBJ2-1; D possibly corresponds to TRBD2 (5 bases). From germline, CDR1 is LGHNA and CDR2 YSLEER. Trimming stripped 5 bases from V and 7 bases from J, with 21 bases between. CDR3 length: 16 amino acids. CDR3 coding DNA: TGCGCCAGCAGCAAAAGGAGGCTTGGGAGTCGGAATGAGCAGTTCTTC. This gives the protein CASSKRRLGSRNEQFF.